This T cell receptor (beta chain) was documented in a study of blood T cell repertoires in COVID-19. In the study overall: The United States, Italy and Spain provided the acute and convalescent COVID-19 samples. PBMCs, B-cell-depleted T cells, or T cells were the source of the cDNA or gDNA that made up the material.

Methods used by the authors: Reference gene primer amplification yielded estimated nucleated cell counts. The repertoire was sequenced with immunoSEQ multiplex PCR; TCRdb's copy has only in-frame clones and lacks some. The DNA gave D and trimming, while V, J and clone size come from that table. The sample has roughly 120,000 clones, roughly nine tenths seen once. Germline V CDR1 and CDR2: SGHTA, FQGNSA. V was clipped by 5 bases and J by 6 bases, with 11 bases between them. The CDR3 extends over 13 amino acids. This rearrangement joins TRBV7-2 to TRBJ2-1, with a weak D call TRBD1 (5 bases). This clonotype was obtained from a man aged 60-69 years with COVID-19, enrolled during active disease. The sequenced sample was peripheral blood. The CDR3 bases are TGTGCCAGCAGCCCTCTAGGGGTCAATGAGCAGTTCTTC. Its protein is CASSPLGVNEQFF.